This entry is about one TCR beta chain. Its antigen specificity is not known. Base qualities were left out, and no much larger clone turns up one base away. Other DNA sequences in the same sample also yield this CDR3. V is reduced by 6 bases and J by 5 bases, leaving a spacing of 4 bases between them. The CDR3 has 11 amino acids, counting the end cysteine and phenylalanine. The entry retains the CDR3 DNA only, 33 bases that are in frame from base 1. From a lookup of the germline V gene (reference sequence), CDR1 and CDR2 are SEHNR and FQNEAQ. The sample belongs to a study of blood T cell repertoires in COVID-19 (dated by TCRdb to about 2020). About the study as a whole: The collaborator samples originated in the United States, Italy and Spain and spanned the acute and convalescent phases of COVID-19. The material from the prospective study consisted of cDNA or gDNA derived from T cells, B-cell-depleted T cells, or PBMCs. Subjects who had been exposed to COVID-19, were actively infected with it, or had recovered from it provided the deeply sampled blood TCRbeta repertoires that made up the dataset. The repertoires were released in a freely available public database intended as a resource for research on the immune response to SARS-CoV-2. The samples were drawn from two sources: the first 160 participants of the ongoing ImmuneRACE study, and over 950 subjects contributed by 6 global collaborators. A de-identified subject ID, COVID-19 status, age in years and sex were almost always included in the sample metadata. HLA class I and class II types, where available, came from metadata supplied by the sample provider rather than from assay-based typing.

TCRbeta CDR3 regions were amplified from genomic DNA using the immunoSEQ Assay, a bias-controlled multiplex PCR. The paper's processing steps were these. Within the assay, amplification of reference gene primers was used to estimate how many nucleated cells each sample contained. To quantify the absolute abundance of each unique TCRbeta CDR3 rearrangement, sequence reads were collapsed and filtered. For each sample, productive Simpson clonality was calculated by taking the square root of Simpson's diversity index across productive rearrangements. Sourced from immuneACCESS, this table was stored by TCRdb with only in-frame sequences that have V and J called. A share of the clones is absent; for the studies checked, an unresolved V gene accounts for under half, and the remainder has no known explanation. Clone size and the V and J calls come from that table; the DNA yielded D and trimming. This sample lists more than 150,000 clones; 80% to 90% were detected once. 2.1% of the sample belongs to the ten largest clones.

The full study reports these points: Clinical and demographic metadata were provided uncurated, with the amount varying by source and participant.

The collaborating institutions used their own protocols to collect whole blood in K2EDTA tubes. For TCRbeta analysis, collaborators shipped samples in one of three forms: frozen whole blood, isolated PBMCs, or DNA extracted from either of those sample types. Sample: peripheral blood. The receptor's source is a man between 65 and 79 years old with active or convalescent COVID-19. This chain is built from TRBV7-9 and TRBJ2-2, with the D gene too uncertain to name. CDR3 protein: CASSRTGELFF. The sequenced DNA: TGTGCCAGCAGTCGTACCGGGGAGCTGTTTTTT.